The text below deals with one T cell receptor (beta chain). As yet, its antigen is unknown. This specimen comes from a study of shared clonotypes between healthy human individuals. Study-level findings and limits: Tissues were not sampled, only blood, and their repertoires likely differ. Estimated clonotype richness was generally higher in naive than memory subsets.

The CDR3 consists of 14 residues. Germline assignment: CDR1 MNHEY and CDR2 SVGAGI. The germline V and J ends were trimmed by 6 bases and 6 bases, with 18 bases remaining between them. Researchers divided each subset's genomic DNA evenly across several immunoSEQ plates. Assay used: immunoSEQ multiplex PCR; TCRdb lists only in-frame clones, some missing. The data contain approximately 1.9 million clones, around 95% of them singletons. Naive CD8 cells lacked CD45RO, underwent positive selection for CCR7 and left out terminally differentiated effector memory CD45RA+ cells. There were only Caucasian adults among the donors, and all lived in Nashville, Tennessee.

The gene calls are TRBV6-5 and TRBJ2-7; tentative D call: TRBD2 (6 bases). The receptor was derived from a man younger than 35 in good health. Some clones in this sample may be carry-over from other donors' samples. Sequenced input: naive CD8+ T cells from PBMCs. CDR3 region: CASSSGVPGSEQYF. CDR3 DNA: TGTGCCAGCAGCTCGGGGGTACCGGGGAGCGAGCAGTACTTC.